Presented here are 9 T cell receptor beta chains from one specimen sequenced in a study of early T cells in non-severe SARS-CoV-2 infection. TCRdb independently ran MiXCR on the 5' RACE reads; one entry per CDR3 protein. In the table there are under 90,000 distinct CDR3 sequences, 14% of which are singletons. The sequenced material came from whole blood. All receptors come from an adult who was a healthcare worker with PCR-confirmed SARS-CoV-2 infection or an uninfected control (not recorded which).

V and J are TRBV20-1 and TRBJ2-7; 8 nucleotides agree with TRBD1. Germline V gene lookup returns CDR1 DFQATT and CDR2 SNEGSKA (reference sequence). CDR3 length: 13 amino acids. Trimming removed 2 bases from V and 9 bases from J; junction bases left unmatched: 9. The CDR3 protein is CSARRRTGSGQYF. CDR3 DNA: TGCAGTGCTAGACGCCGGACAGGGTCGGGGCAGTACTTC.

Many counts were recorded for this clonotype. The V and J genes are TRBV13 and TRBJ2-1; 11 bases are a match to TRBD2. Trimming cost V 6 bases and J 5 bases; bases outside gene matches: 9. The CDR3 covers 16 residues. In germline, CDR1 is PRHDT, CDR2 FYEKMQ (reference sequence). CDR3 DNA: TGTGCCAGCAGGGACACTAGCGGGGGACTCAACAATGAGCAGTTCTTC. This codes for CASRDTSGGLNNEQFF.

This clonotype has only a few counts. The genes are TRBV7-9 and TRBJ2-3, with D perhaps matching TRBD1 or TRBD2 (6 bases each). This CDR3 has 14 amino acids. Germline V gene lookup returns CDR1 SEHNR and CDR2 FQNEAQ (reference sequence). Trimming cost V 7 bases and J 1 base, with 12 bases left between them. CDR3 loop: CASIIRGGTDTQYF. The CDR3 DNA sequence: TGTGCCAGCATCATTAGGGGGGGCACAGATACGCAGTATTTT.

This clonotype showed up just a few times. V and J are TRBV5-1 and TRBJ1-2; unclear D gene. The CDR3 contains 14 residues. The germline V and J ends were trimmed by 1 base and 3 bases, with 10 bases remaining between them. In germline, CDR1 is SGHRS, CDR2 YFSETQ. The CDR3 loop is CASSLWSIDYGYTF. The CDR3 DNA reads as TGCGCCAGCAGCTTGTGGAGTATTGACTATGGCTACACCTTC.

The chain has TRBV7-8 and TRBJ2-7; tentatively, D is TRBD1 (5 bases). Germline assignment: CDR1 SGHVS and CDR2 FQNEAQ. The ends were cut back, 4 bases at V and 1 base at J, with 17 bases in the middle. This CDR3 has 16 residues. The CDR3 nucleotides are TGTGCCAGCAGCTCCAGTAAGACGGACACTTCCTACGAGCAGTACTTC. The encoded protein is CASSSSKTDTSYEQYF.

This clonotype was found many times. The CDR3 region is CASATDRERTEAFF. In nucleotides, the CDR3 is TGTGCCAGCGCTACAGACAGGGAGAGGACTGAAGCTTTCTTT. The rearrangement links TRBV28 to TRBJ1-1, with 7 bases fitting TRBD1. Trimming at V came to 8 bases and at J to 5 bases, leaving 11 bases not matched to a gene. The germline CDR1 and CDR2 sequences are MDHEN and SYDVKM. The CDR3 length is 14 residues.

V usage is TRBV7-9 and J usage is TRBJ1-2; tentative D call: TRBD1 (6 bases). The CDR3 length is 15 residues. Germline-derived CDR1 and CDR2 are SEHNR and FQNEAQ (reference sequence). Trimming took off 5 bases at V and 7 bases at J, with 20 bases between the two ends. CDR3: CASSGSGGLVSGYTF. CDR3 nucleotide sequence: TGTGCCAGCAGCGGTAGTGGGGGCCTCGTCAGTGGCTACACCTTC. Using reference TRBV7-9 and TRBJ1-2 for the parts outside the CDR3, the full variable domain is DTGVSQNPRHKITKRGQNVTFRCDPISEHNRLYWYRQTLGQGPEFLTYFQNEAQLEKSRLLSDRFSAERPKGSFSTLEIQRTEQGDSAMYLCASSGSGGLVSGYTFGSGTRLTVV.

This clonotype appeared a few times. Written as DNA, the CDR3 is TGCAGTGCTAGAGGAACGGTCAGCTCCTACGAGCAGTACTTC. This codes for CSARGTVSSYEQYF. The chain carries TRBV20-1 and TRBJ2-7; no clear D. Trimming removed 1 base at V and 0 bases at J, with 10 bases between. Germline CDR1 and CDR2: DFQATT and SNEGSKA (reference sequence). The CDR3 has 14 residues.

The chain employs TRBV29-1 and TRBJ1-2, with D possibly TRBD1 on 5 matching bases. CDR3 length equals 12 residues. Germline V gene sequence: CDR1 SQVTM, CDR2 ANQGSEA. Trimming removed 4 bases from V and 4 bases from J, with 10 bases in between. The CDR3 spells CSVARGTYGYTF. DNA of the CDR3: TGCAGCGTTGCGCGGGGCACCTATGGCTACACCTTC.